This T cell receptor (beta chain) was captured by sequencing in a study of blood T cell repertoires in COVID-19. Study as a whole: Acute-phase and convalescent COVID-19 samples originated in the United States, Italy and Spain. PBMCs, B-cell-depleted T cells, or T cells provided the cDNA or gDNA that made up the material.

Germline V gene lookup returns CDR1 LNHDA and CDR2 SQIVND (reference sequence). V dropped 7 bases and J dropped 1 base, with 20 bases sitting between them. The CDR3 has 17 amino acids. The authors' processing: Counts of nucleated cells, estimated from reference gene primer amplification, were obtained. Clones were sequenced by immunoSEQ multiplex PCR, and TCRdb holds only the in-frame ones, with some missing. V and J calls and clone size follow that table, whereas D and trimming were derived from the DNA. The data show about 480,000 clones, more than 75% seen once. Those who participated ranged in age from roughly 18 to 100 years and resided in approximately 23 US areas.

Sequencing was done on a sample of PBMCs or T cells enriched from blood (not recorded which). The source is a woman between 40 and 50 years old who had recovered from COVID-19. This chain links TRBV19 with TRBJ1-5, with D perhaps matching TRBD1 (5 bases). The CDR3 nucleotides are TGTGCCAGTACCCAAGGCAGGGCGGAGAGGAGCAATCAGCCCCAGCATTTT. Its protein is CASTQGRAERSNQPQHF.